This TCR beta chain was recovered during a study of blood T cell repertoires in COVID-19. The assay was immunoSEQ multiplex PCR, and TCRdb's table has in-frame clones only and misses some. The sample holds under 40,000 clones, more than 80% seen once. V dropped 0 bases and J dropped 2; count of bases not matched to a gene: 4. CDR1 is MNHEY, CDR2 SVGAGI, per germline. The CDR3 covers 15 residues. This clone was seen a single time. The V call is TRBV6-5, the J call TRBJ2-7, with TRBD2 identical over 7 bases. The receptor comes from a male donor with active COVID-19. The sequenced sample was peripheral blood. CDR3 bases: TGTGCCAGCAGTTACTCGTGGCGGGGGACCTACGAGCAGTACTTC. This encodes CASSYSWRGTYEQYF.